The text below deals with one TCR beta chain. The data originate from a study of blood T cell repertoires in COVID-19. About the study: Material from acute and convalescent COVID-19 was sourced from the United States, Italy and Spain.

With 2 bases removed from V and 4 bases from J, the gap between germline ends came to 16 bases. This CDR3 region has 15 residues. Germline-derived CDR1 and CDR2 are GTSNPN and SVGIG (reference sequence). In the source study's methods: Nucleated cell number was recorded as an estimate derived from reference gene primer amplification. Libraries were prepared by immunoSEQ multiplex PCR; TCRdb keeps only in-frame clonotypes and omits some of them. V, J and clone size derive from that table, while D and trimming were established from the DNA sequence. The sample consists of around 100,000 clones, roughly 90% of them appearing once.

The chain is built from TRBV30 and TRBJ2-3; a possible D gene is TRBD2 (6 bases). The sequence derives from a man younger than 40 in a cohort sampled during active COVID-19. Sequencing was carried out using peripheral blood. CDR3 sequence: CAWSLGEDQADTQYF. The CDR3, as DNA: TGTGCCTGGAGTTTGGGGGAGGACCAAGCAGATACGCAGTATTTT.